The present T cell receptor beta chain was sequenced within a study of blood T cell repertoires in COVID-19. Germline assignment: CDR1 LNHDA and CDR2 SQIVND (reference sequence). Trimming removed 4 bases from V and 2 bases from J; junction bases left unmatched: 5. The CDR3 is 15 amino acids. Sequenced by immunoSEQ multiplex PCR; TCRdb stores in-frame clones only, minus some. The repertoire holds about 440,000 clones, with around 88% as singletons. Sequenced: peripheral blood. This rearrangement joins TRBV19 to TRBJ1-5; 7 bases match TRBD1. The receptor's source is a woman aged 25 to 45 with acute or convalescent COVID-19. The CDR3: CASSTDRAGNQPQHF. CDR3 nucleotides: TGTGCCAGTAGTACTGACAGGGCGGGCAATCAGCCCCAGCATTTT. The variable domain in full, completed from reference TRBV19 and TRBJ1-5, reads DGGITQSPKYLFRKEGQNVTLSCEQNLNHDAMYWYRQDPGQGLRLIYYSQIVNDFQKGDIAEGYSVSREKKESFPLTVTSAQKNPTAFYLCASSTDRAGNQPQHFGDGTRLSIL.